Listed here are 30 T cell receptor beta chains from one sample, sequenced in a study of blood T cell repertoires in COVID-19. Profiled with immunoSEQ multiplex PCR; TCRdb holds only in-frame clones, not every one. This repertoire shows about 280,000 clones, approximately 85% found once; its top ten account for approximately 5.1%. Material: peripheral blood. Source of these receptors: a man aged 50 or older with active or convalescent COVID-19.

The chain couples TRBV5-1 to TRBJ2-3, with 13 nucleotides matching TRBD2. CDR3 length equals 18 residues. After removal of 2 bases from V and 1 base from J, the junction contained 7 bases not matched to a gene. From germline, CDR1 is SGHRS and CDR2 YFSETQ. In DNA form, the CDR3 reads TGCGCCAGCAGCTTTAGGGGGACTAGCGGGATGGGCACAGATACGCAGTATTTT. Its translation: CASSFRGTSGMGTDTQYF.

CDR3 DNA sequence: TGTGCCAGCAGTTACGGAGGAGAGCAGTACTTC. It is translated as CASSYGGEQYF. V gene TRBV6-5 combines with J gene TRBJ2-7; maybe TRBD2 (5 bases). The CDR3 is 11 residues long. The germline gives CDR1 MNHEY, CDR2 SVGAGI. V was clipped by 2 bases and J by 7 bases, with 6 bases between them.

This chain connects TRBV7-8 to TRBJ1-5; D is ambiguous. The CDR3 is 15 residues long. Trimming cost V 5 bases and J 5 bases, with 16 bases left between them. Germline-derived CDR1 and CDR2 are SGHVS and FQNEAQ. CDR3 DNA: TGTGCCAGCAGCCCCGGGGTCAGTTTGGATCAGCCCCAGCATTTT. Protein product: CASSPGVSLDQPQHF.

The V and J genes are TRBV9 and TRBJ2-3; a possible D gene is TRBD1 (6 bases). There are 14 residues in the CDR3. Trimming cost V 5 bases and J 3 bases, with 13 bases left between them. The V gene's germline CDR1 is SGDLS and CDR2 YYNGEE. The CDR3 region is CASSRDIQTDTQYF. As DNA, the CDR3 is TGTGCCAGCAGTCGGGACATCCAAACAGATACGCAGTATTTT.

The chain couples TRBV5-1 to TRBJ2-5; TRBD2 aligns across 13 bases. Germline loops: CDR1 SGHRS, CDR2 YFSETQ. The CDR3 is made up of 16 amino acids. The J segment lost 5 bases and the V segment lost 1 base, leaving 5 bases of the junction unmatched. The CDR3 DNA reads TGCGCCAGCAGCTTGCAACTAGCGGGAGGGAAGGAGACCCAGTACTTC. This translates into CASSLQLAGGKETQYF. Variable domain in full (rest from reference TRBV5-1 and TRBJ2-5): KAGVTQTPRYLIKTRGQQVTLSCSPISGHRSVSWYQQTPGQGLQFLFEYFSETQRNKGNFPGRFSGRQFSNSRSEMNVSTLELGDSALYLCASSLQLAGGKETQYFGPGTRLLVL.

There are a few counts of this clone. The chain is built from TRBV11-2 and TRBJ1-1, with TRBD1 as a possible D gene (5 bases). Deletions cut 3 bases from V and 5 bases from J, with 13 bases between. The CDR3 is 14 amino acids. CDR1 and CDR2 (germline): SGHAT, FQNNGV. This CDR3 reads CASSFLGEETEAFF. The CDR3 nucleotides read TGTGCCAGCAGCTTTCTAGGGGAAGAGACTGAAGCTTTCTTT.

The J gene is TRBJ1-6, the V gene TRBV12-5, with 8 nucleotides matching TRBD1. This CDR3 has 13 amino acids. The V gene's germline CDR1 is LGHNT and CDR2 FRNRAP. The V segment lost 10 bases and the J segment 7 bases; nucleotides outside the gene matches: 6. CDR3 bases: TGTGCTACGATGGGACAGGACAATTCACCCCTCCACTTT. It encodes CATMGQDNSPLHF. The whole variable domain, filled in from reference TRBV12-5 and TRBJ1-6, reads DARVTQTPRHKVTEMGQEVTMRCQPILGHNTVFWYRQTMMQGLELLAYFRNRAPLDDSGMPKDRFSAEMPDATLATLKIQPSEPRDSAVYFCATMGQDNSPLHFGNGTRLTVT.

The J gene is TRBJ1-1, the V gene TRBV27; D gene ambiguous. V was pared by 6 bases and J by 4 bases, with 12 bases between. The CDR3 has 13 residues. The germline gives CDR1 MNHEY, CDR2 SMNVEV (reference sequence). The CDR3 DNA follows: TGTGCCAGCAGGACCCGGGGTTTCACTGAAGCTTTCTTT. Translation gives CASRTRGFTEAFF.

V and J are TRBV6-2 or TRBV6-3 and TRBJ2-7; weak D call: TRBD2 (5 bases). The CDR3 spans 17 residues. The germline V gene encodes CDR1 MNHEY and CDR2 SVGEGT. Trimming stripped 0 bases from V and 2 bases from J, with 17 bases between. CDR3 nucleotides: TGTGCCAGCAGTTACTCGCTTGAGGGAGCATGGACCTACGAGCAGTACTTC. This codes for CASSYSLEGAWTYEQYF.

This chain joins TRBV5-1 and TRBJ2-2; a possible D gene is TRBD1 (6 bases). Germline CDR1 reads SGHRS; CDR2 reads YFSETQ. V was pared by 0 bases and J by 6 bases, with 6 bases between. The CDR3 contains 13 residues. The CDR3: CASSLDRAGELFF. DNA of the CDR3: TGCGCCAGCAGCTTGGACAGGGCCGGGGAGCTGTTTTTT.

CDR3 in DNA: TGCGCCAGCAGTGGACAGAATAATTCACCCCTCCACTTT. This codes for CASSGQNNSPLHF. The chain carries TRBV10-2 and TRBJ1-6; TRBD1 might be the D (5 bases). The CDR3 extends over 13 amino acids. V was cut by 4 bases and J by 5 bases, with 6 bases left in between. Looked up from germline, CDR1 is WSHSY and CDR2 is SAAADI.

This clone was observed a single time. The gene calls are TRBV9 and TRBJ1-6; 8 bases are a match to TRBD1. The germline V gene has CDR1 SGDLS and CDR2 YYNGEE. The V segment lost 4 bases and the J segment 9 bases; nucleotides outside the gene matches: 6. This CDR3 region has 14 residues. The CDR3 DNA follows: TGTGCCAGCAGCCCCGGGACAGGACCTTCACCCCTCCACTTT. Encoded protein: CASSPGTGPSPLHF.

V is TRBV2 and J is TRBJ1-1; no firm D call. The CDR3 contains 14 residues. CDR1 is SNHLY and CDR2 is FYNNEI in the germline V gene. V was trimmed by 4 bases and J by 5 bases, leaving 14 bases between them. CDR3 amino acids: CASSAGVGRTEAFF. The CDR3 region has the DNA TGTGCCAGCAGTGCCGGGGTAGGAAGGACTGAAGCTTTCTTT. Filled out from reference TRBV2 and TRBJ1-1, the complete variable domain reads EPEVTQTPSHQVTQMGQEVILRCVPISNHLYFYWYRQILGQKVEFLVSFYNNEISEKSEIFDDQFSVERPDGSNFTLKIRSTKLEDSAMYFCASSAGVGRTEAFFGQGTRLTVV.

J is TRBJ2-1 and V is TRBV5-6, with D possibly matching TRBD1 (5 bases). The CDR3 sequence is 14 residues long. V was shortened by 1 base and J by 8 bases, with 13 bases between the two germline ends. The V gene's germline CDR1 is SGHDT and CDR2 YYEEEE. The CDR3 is CASSLRLGAHEQFF. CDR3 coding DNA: TGTGCCAGCAGCTTGAGGCTAGGGGCCCATGAGCAGTTCTTC.

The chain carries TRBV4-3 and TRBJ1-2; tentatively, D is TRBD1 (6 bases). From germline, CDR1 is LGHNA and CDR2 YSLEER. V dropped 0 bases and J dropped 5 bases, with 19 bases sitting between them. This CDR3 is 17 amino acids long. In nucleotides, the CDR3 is TGCGCCAGCAGCCAAGATGTCCTCGCGGGGGCCTATTATGGCTACACCTTC. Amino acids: CASSQDVLAGAYYGYTF.

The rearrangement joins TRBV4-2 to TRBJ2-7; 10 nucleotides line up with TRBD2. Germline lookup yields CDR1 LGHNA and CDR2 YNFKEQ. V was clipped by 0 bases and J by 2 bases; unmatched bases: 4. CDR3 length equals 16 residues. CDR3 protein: CASSQEPSGRAYEQYF. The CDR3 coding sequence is TGTGCCAGCAGCCAAGAGCCGAGCGGGAGGGCCTACGAGCAGTACTTC.

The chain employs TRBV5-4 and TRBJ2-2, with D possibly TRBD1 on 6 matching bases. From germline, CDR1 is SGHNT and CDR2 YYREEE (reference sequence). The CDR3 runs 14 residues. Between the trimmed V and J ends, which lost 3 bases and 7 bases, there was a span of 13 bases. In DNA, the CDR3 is TGTGCCAGCAGCTCCAGCCTCAGGGGCGGGGAGCTGTTTTTT. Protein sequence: CASSSSLRGGELFF.

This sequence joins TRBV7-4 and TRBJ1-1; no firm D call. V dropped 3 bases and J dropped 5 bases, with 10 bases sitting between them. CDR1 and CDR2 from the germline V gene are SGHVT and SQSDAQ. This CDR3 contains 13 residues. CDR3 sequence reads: CASSFQRRTEAFF. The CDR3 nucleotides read TGTGCCAGCAGCTTTCAGAGGAGGACTGAAGCTTTCTTT.

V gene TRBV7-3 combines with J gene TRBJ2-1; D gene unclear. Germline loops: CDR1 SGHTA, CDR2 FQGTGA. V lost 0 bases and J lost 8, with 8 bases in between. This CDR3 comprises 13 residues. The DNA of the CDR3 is TGTGCCAGCAGCTTAACGAGTAGTTATGAGCAGTTCTTC. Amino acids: CASSLTSSYEQFF. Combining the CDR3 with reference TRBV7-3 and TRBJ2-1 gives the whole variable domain GAGVSQTPSNKVTEKGKYVELRCDPISGHTALYWYRQSLGQGPEFLIYFQGTGAADDSGLPNDRFFAVRPEGSVSTLKIQRTERGDSAVYLCASSLTSSYEQFFGPGTRLTVL.

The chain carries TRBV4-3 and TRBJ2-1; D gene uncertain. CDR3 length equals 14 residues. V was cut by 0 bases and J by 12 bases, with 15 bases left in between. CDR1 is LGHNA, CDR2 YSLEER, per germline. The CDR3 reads CASSQDTNDRRQFF. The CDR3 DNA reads TGCGCCAGCAGCCAAGACACTAACGATAGGAGGCAGTTCTTC.

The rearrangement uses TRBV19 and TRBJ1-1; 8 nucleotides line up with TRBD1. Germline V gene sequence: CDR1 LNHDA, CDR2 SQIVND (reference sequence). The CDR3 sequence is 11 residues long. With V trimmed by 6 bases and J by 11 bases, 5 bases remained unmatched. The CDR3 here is CASSKTGVAFF. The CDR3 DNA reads TGTGCCAGTAGCAAGACAGGGGTGGCTTTCTTT.

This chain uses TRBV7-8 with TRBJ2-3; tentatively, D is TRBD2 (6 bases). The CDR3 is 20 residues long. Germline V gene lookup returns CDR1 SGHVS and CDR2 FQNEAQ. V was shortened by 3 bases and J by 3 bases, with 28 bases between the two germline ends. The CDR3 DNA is TGTGCCAGCAGCTTTGCTTACTTAGCGGAAATCACCTTGGGTACAGATACGCAGTATTTT. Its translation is CASSFAYLAEITLGTDTQYF.

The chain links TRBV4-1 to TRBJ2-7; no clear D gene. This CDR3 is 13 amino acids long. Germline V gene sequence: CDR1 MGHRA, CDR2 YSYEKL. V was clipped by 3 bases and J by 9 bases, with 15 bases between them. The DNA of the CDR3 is TGCGCCAGCAGCCAGGAGCTAGGATATCGGCAGTACTTC. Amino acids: CASSQELGYRQYF.

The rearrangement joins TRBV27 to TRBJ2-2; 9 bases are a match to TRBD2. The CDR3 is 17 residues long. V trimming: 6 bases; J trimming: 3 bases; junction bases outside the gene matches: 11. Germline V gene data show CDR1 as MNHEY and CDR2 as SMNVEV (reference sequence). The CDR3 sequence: CASRKRGGRGDTGELFF. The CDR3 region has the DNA TGTGCCAGCAGAAAGAGGGGCGGGAGGGGCGACACCGGGGAGCTGTTTTTT.

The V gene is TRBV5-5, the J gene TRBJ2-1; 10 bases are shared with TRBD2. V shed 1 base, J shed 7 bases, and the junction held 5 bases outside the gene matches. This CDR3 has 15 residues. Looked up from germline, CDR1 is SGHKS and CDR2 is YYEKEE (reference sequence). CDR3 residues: CASSLLAGVLNEQFF. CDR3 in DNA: TGTGCCAGCAGCTTGCTAGCGGGAGTTCTAAATGAGCAGTTCTTC.

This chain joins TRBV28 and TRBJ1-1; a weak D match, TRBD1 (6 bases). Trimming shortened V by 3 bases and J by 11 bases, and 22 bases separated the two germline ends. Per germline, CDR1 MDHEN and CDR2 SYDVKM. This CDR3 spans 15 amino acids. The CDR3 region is CASSLGDPTRQGAFF. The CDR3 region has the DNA TGTGCCAGCAGTTTGGGTGACCCGACCCGGCAGGGGGCTTTCTTT.

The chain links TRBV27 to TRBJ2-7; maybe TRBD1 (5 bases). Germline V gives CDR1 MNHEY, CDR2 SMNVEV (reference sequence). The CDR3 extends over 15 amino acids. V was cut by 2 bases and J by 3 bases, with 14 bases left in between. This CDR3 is CASSLARARVYEQYF. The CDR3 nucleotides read TGTGCCAGCAGTTTAGCCAGGGCAAGGGTCTACGAGCAGTACTTC.

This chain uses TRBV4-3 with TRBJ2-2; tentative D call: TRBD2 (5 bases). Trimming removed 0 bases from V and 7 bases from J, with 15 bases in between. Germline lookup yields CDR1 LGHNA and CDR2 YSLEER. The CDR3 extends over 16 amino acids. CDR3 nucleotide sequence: TGCGCCAGCAGCCAAGAGATCACCCGAGGGAACGGGGAGCTGTTTTTT. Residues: CASSQEITRGNGELFF.

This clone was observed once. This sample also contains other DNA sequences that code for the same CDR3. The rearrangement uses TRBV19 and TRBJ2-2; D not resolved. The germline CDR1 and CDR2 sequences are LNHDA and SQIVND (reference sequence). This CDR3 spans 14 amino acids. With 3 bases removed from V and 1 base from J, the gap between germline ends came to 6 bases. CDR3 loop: CASSIPGNTGELFF. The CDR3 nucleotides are TGTGCCAGTAGTATCCCCGGGAACACCGGGGAGCTGTTTTTT. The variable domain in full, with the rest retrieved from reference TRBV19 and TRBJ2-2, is DGGITQSPKYLFRKEGQNVTLSCEQNLNHDAMYWYRQDPGQGLRLIYYSQIVNDFQKGDIAEGYSVSREKKESFPLTVTSAQKNPTAFYLCASSIPGNTGELFFGEGSRLTVL.

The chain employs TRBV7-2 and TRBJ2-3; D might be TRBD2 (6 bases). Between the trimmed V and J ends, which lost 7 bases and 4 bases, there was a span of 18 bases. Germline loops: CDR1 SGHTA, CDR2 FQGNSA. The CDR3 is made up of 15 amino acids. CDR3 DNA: TGTGCCAGCAACAAGTGGGGGAGGACCCCAGATACGCAGTATTTT. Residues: CASNKWGRTPDTQYF.